The 6 T cell receptor beta chains reported below all come from one sample, sequenced in a study of early T cells in non-severe SARS-CoV-2 infection (dated by TCRdb to about 2021). The library was built by means of 5' RACE. For sequencing, a NextSeq 500 was employed. TCRdb reprocessed the public reads (quality trimming at Q25 with fastp, clone calling with MiXCR) and kept in-frame beta chains. Entries that share a CDR3 protein sequence are merged under the most common genes and DNA. The sample records around 47,000 distinct CDR3 sequences, approximately 10% of which are singletons. The top ten clones comprise approximately 13% of the sample. Sequencing was carried out using whole blood. The source of these receptors is an adult who was a healthcare worker with PCR-confirmed SARS-CoV-2 infection or an uninfected control (not recorded which).

With respect to this clonotype: A much bigger clone sits one base away, suggesting this may be a read error. This chain connects TRBV11-2 to TRBJ1-1; D call uncertain. Germline CDR1 is SGHAT and CDR2 is FQNNGV. The CDR3 is 13 amino acids. The V gene lost 5 bases and the J gene lost 4 bases, with 11 bases spanning the gap. This CDR3 is CASSEQVGTEAFF. The CDR3 DNA reads as TGTGCCAGCAGCGAGCAAGTGGGCACTGAAGCTTTCTTT.

This clonotype was counted ten times or more. The rearrangement uses TRBV11-1 and TRBJ2-2; tentatively, D is TRBD2 (5 bases). Deletions cut 1 base from V and 5 bases from J, with 8 bases between. Germline CDR1 SGHAT, CDR2 FQDESV (reference sequence). The CDR3 covers 14 residues. For the CDR3, the DNA is TGTGCCAGCAGCTTAGGGTCGGGGACCGGGGAGCTGTTTTTT. Translation gives CASSLGSGTGELFF.

This clonotype appeared many times. The genes are TRBV29-1 and TRBJ2-1; 10 bases match TRBD1. The CDR3 covers 15 residues. Germline V gene sequence: CDR1 SQVTM, CDR2 ANQGSEA. J gave up 6 bases and V 6 bases, and 11 bases lay outside the gene matches. CDR3 amino acids: CSVGGDRGFANEQFF. CDR3 coding DNA: TGCAGCGTGGGGGGGGACAGGGGTTTCGCCAATGAGCAGTTCTTC.

In this sample, this clonotype turned up a few times. The CDR3 DNA sequence: TGCAGTGCTAGCCCTCCGGGGTGGTACCAAGAGACCCAGTACTTC. Translation: CSASPPGWYQETQYF. The V gene is TRBV20-1, the J gene TRBJ2-5, with D possibly matching TRBD2 (5 bases). CDR3 length equals 15 residues. Germline loops: CDR1 DFQATT, CDR2 SNEGSKA (reference sequence). The V end was cut by 3 bases, the J end by 0 bases, with 14 bases between.

This clonotype was counted only a few times. This chain links TRBV4-2 with TRBJ2-3; possibly TRBD2 for D (5 bases). Germline loops: CDR1 LGHNA, CDR2 YNFKEQ. Trimming removed 4 bases at V and 5 bases at J, with 16 bases between. This CDR3 has 15 amino acids. Here the CDR3 reads CASSPDPSGVDTQYF. Here the CDR3 DNA reads TGTGCCAGCAGCCCCGACCCATCCGGGGTAGATACGCAGTATTTT.

The gene calls are TRBV18 and TRBJ2-3; 8 bases map to TRBD1. Per germline, CDR1 KGHSH and CDR2 LQKENI. Trimming removed 3 bases from V and 4 bases from J; junction bases left unmatched: 6. The CDR3 is 15 residues long. CDR3 nucleotide sequence: TGTGCCAGCTCACCTCCTGACAGGGGCCCAGATACGCAGTATTTT. Translation: CASSPPDRGPDTQYF.